The sequence of this T cell receptor (beta chain) was determined in a study of T cells in localized non-small cell lung cancer. Study observations and caveats: The appearance of a median approximately 60 of the top 100 tumor clones was seen in adjacent lung. A denser population of T cells in blood accompanied longer overall survival. Peak T cell clonality was found in uninvolved adjacent lung, exceeding tumor. Heterogeneity cannot be ruled out, as sequencing used one tumor region only.

Details on this clone: Its matching antigen is unknown.

Trimming shortened V by 8 bases and J by 5 bases, and 14 bases separated the two germline ends. The CDR3 is 13 residues long. CDR1 ENHRY and CDR2 SYGVKD come from the germline V gene. The method was immunoSEQ multiplex PCR; TCRdb's version includes in-frame clones alone and lacks a portion of them. The table has about 26,000 clones, about 91% seen once; the top ten hold 4% to 4.5%. Sequencing was performed on peripheral blood, taken before any cancer treatment. The sequence came from a female donor of 60 years or more with stage II squamous cell lung carcinoma. This chain joins TRBV10-3 and TRBJ2-3; no clear D gene. The CDR3 region is CAIVSLPGDTQYF. CDR3 DNA: TGTGCCATCGTCAGCTTACCAGGAGATACGCAGTATTTT.